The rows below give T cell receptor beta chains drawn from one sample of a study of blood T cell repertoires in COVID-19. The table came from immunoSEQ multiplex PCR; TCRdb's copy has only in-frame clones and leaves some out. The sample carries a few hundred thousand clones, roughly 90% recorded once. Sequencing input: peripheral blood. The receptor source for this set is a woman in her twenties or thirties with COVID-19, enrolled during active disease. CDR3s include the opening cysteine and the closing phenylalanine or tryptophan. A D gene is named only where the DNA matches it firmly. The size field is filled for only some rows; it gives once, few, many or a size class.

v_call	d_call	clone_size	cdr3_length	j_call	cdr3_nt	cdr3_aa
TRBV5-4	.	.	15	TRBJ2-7	TGTGCCAGCAGCTTTGGACTTCTTAGCTCCTACGAGCAGTACTTC	CASSFGLLSSYEQYF
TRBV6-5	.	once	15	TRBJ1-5	TGTGCCAGCAGTTACGGCGGGACGGGTAATCAGCCCCAGCATTTT	CASSYGGTGNQPQHF
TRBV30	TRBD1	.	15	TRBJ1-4	TGTGCCTGGAACCCCGGACAGGAGAGTAATGAAAAACTGTTTTTT	CAWNPGQESNEKLFF
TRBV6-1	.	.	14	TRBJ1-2	TGTGCCAGCACCTATGGGGAGGGGACCTATGGCTACACCTTC	CASTYGEGTYGYTF
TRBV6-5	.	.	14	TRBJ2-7	TGTGCCAGCAGTTACTCGGCAGGGACCTACGAGCAGTACTTC	CASSYSAGTYEQYF
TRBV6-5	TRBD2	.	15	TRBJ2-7	TGTGCCAGCGGGAGGGGCCGCCTAGCGGGGCGCAAGCAGTACTTC	CASGRGRLAGRKQYF
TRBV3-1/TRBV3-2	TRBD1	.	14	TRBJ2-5	TGTGCCAGCAGCCCAGGGACAGGGCAAGAGACCCAGTACTTC	CASSPGTGQETQYF
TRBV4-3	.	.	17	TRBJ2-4	TGCGCCAGCAGCCAAACGGGACAAGAAGTAGCCAAAAACATTCAGTACTTC	CASSQTGQEVAKNIQYF
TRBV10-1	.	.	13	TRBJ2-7	TGCGCCAGCAGTGAGTCGCAGTCCTACGAGCAGTACTTC	CASSESQSYEQYF
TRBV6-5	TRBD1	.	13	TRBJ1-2	TGTGCCAGCCCAGGACAGGGGGGAATTGGCTACACCTTC	CASPGQGGIGYTF
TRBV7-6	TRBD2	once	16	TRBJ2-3	TGTGCCAGCAGCCCCGGACTAGCGGGAGTTGAAGATACGCAGTATTTT	CASSPGLAGVEDTQYF
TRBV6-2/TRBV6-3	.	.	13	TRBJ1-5	TGTGCCAGCAGTCTTAACAGGGCGCAGCCCCAGCATTTT	CASSLNRAQPQHF
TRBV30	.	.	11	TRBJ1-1	TGTGCCTGGAGTGTTACTACTGAAGCTTTCTTT	CAWSVTTEAFF
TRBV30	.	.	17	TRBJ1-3	TGTGCCTGGAACCCTGTCGGCTGGCAGACTTCTGGAAACACCATATATTTT	CAWNPVGWQTSGNTIYF
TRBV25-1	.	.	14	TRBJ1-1	TGTGCCAGCACAAGAGAGACAGGCCTGTCCGAAGCTTTCTTT	CASTRETGLSEAFF
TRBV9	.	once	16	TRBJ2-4	TGTGCCAGCAGCCGAGGAGCAGGGGTAGCCAAAAACATTCAGTACTTC	CASSRGAGVAKNIQYF
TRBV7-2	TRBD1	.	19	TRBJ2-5	TGTGCCAGCAGCTTCCGAAACCGCCCCGGCCCCGGACAGGGGGAGACCCAGTACTTC	CASSFRNRPGPGQGETQYF
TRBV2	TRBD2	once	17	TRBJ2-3	TGTGCCAGCAGTGAACCCCTGACTAGCGGGGGCACAGATACGCAGTATTTT	CASSEPLTSGGTDTQYF
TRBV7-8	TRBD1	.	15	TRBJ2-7	TGTGCCAGCAGCGAACGACAGGGATATTCTCTCGAGCAGTACTTC	CASSERQGYSLEQYF
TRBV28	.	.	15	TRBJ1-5	TGTGCCAGCACCCTGGAAGGGGATAGCAATCAGCCCCAGCATTTT	CASTLEGDSNQPQHF
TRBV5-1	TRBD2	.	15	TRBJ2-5	TGCGCCAGCAGCTCACTAGCGGCAGGACAAGAGACCCAGTACTTC	CASSSLAAGQETQYF
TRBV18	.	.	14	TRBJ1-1	TGTGCCAGCTCACCGTCGGGAGGGTACACTGAAGCTTTCTTT	CASSPSGGYTEAFF
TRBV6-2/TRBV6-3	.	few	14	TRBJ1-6	TGTGCCAGCAGTTTCCGGGGGGCCGGCTCACCCCTCCACTTT	CASSFRGAGSPLHF
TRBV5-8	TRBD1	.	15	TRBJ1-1	TGTGCCAGCAGCTTCGACGGGACAGCGAACACTGAAGCTTTCTTT	CASSFDGTANTEAFF
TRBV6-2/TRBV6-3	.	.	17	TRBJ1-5	TGTGCCAGCAGTTACGCGGACACGGGGGTTTGGGGTCAGCCCCAGCATTTT	CASSYADTGVWGQPQHF
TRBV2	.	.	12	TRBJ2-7	TGTGCCAGCAGTCCTGACACACCCGAGCAGTACTTC	CASSPDTPEQYF
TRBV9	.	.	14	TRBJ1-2	TGTGCCAGCAGCGTAGAGACAGATGACTATGGCTACACCTTC	CASSVETDDYGYTF
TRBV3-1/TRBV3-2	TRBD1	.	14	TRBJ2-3	TGTGCCAGCAGCCATGGACAGGGCACAGATACGCAGTATTTT	CASSHGQGTDTQYF
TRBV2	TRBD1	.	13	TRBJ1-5	TGTGCCAGCAAGACAGGGGGGAATCAGCCCCAGCATTTT	CASKTGGNQPQHF
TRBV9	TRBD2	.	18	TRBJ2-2	TGTGCCAGCAGCGTTGCTGGCGGGAGCCACACTGTCACCGGGGAGCTGTTTTTT	CASSVAGGSHTVTGELFF
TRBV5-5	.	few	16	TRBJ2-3	TGTGCCAGCAGCTCACTACAGGGATCCCGCACAGATACGCAGTATTTT	CASSSLQGSRTDTQYF
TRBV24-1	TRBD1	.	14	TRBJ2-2	TGTGCCACCAGTGGGGGACAGCTATACGGGGAGCTGTTTTTT	CATSGGQLYGELFF